These 24 T cell receptor beta chains were all obtained from the same sample, sequenced in a study of blood T cell repertoires in COVID-19. Data came from immunoSEQ multiplex PCR; TCRdb stores just in-frame clones and leaves some out. This table has about 45,000 clones, around 80% appearing once. The sequencing sample was made of peripheral blood. The receptor set was obtained from an elderly man in a cohort sampled during active COVID-19.

The rearrangement joins TRBV6-2 or TRBV6-3 to TRBJ1-2; no definite D call. The CDR3 is 15 residues long. Trimming pared 6 bases from V and 0 bases from J, leaving 14 bases between. Germline CDR1 reads MNHEY; CDR2 reads SVGEGT. The chain's CDR3 is CASSQRLLSNYGYTF. Here the CDR3 DNA reads TGTGCCAGCAGCCAACGACTACTTTCTAACTATGGCTACACCTTC.

The V gene is TRBV24-1, the J gene TRBJ1-5; D remains ambiguous. The length of the CDR3 is 16 residues. Germline assignment: CDR1 KGHDR and CDR2 SFDVKD. Trimming pared 5 bases from V and 7 bases from J, leaving 20 bases between. The CDR3 loop is CATSGPLLAPGQPQHF. CDR3 sequence (DNA): TGTGCCACCAGTGGGCCTCTTTTGGCCCCGGGGCAGCCCCAGCATTTT.

This clone was counted a single time. The CDR3 is CAWSVLGSKKNTEAFF. Written as DNA, the CDR3 is TGTGCCTGGAGTGTACTGGGGAGTAAGAAGAACACTGAAGCTTTCTTT. This chain links TRBV30 with TRBJ1-1; D is uncertain. The CDR3 spans 16 residues. Trimming removed 0 bases from V and 1 base from J, with 15 bases in between. In germline, CDR1 is GTSNPN, CDR2 SVGIG (reference sequence).

In nucleotides, the CDR3 is TGTGCCAGCAGTTCCCTCGGGAGGGGACTAGCCAAAAACATTCAGTACTTC. Its translation is CASSSLGRGLAKNIQYF. The rearrangement links TRBV27 to TRBJ2-4, with 8 bases aligning to TRBD2. V lost 4 bases to trimming and J lost 0 bases; unmatched junction nucleotides: 8. Germline-derived CDR1 and CDR2 are MNHEY and SMNVEV (reference sequence). CDR3 length equals 17 residues.

The V gene is TRBV27, the J gene TRBJ2-7; 7 positions match TRBD1. V lost 5 bases and J lost 3; bases outside the gene matches: 10. Germline V gives CDR1 MNHEY, CDR2 SMNVEV (reference sequence). The CDR3 runs to 15 residues. CDR3 bases: TGTGCCAGCAGTCCTAGATCCAGGACAGGCTACGAGCAGTACTTC. This codes for CASSPRSRTGYEQYF.

The J gene is TRBJ2-5, the V gene TRBV7-9; a weak D match, TRBD2 (7 bases). Trimming pared 3 bases from V and 4 bases from J, leaving 9 bases between. This CDR3 is built from 13 residues. Germline V gene data show CDR1 as SEHNR and CDR2 as FQNEAQ (reference sequence). The CDR3 nucleotides are TGTGCCAGCAGCTTGGCGGGGGCAGAGACCCAGTACTTC. It translates to CASSLAGAETQYF.

The J gene is TRBJ1-6, the V gene TRBV7-2, with D possibly being TRBD1 (5 bases). This CDR3 region has 13 residues. V was clipped by 5 bases and J by 8 bases, with 10 bases between them. Germline CDR1 and CDR2: SGHTA and FQGNSA. Written as DNA, the CDR3 is TGTGCCAGCAGCACCCGACAGTATTCACCCCTCCACTTT. The encoded protein is CASSTRQYSPLHF.

The V call is TRBV29-1, the J call TRBJ1-2, with 9 bases fitting TRBD1. After removal of 6 bases from V and 6 bases from J, the junction contained 5 bases not matched to a gene. Germline V gene data show CDR1 as SQVTM and CDR2 as ANQGSEA. This CDR3 spans 12 amino acids. CDR3 residues: CSVPTGGDGYTF. CDR3 coding DNA: TGCAGCGTACCCACAGGGGGCGATGGCTACACCTTC. Full variable domain (remainder filled in from reference TRBV29-1 and TRBJ1-2): SAVISQKPSRDICQRGTSLTIQCQVDSQVTMMFWYRQQPGQSLTLIATANQGSEATYESGFVIDKFPISRPNLTFSTLTVSNMSPEDSSIYLCSVPTGGDGYTFGSGTRLTVV.

The CDR3 coding sequence is TGTGCCAGCAGCAACCGAAGAGGGACTAGCGGGATTCAAGAGACCCAGTACTTC. Its translation is CASSNRRGTSGIQETQYF. The chain has TRBV7-2 and TRBJ2-5; TRBD2 matches 13 bases. With V trimmed by 5 bases and J by 2 bases, 11 bases remained unmatched. Per germline, CDR1 SGHTA and CDR2 FQGNSA. The CDR3 totals 18 residues.

In its sample, this clone was seen a few times. V usage is TRBV2 and J usage is TRBJ1-4, with TRBD1 as a possible D gene (6 bases). The CDR3 runs 15 residues. CDR1 SNHLY and CDR2 FYNNEI come from the germline V gene. V gave up 5 bases and J gave up 0 bases, with 10 bases separating them. CDR3 sequence reads: CASSRDTATNEKLFF. CDR3 nucleotides: TGTGCCAGCAGTCGGGACACCGCAACTAATGAAAAACTGTTTTTT.

J is TRBJ1-1 and V is TRBV12-3 or TRBV12-4; 8 bases align to TRBD1. J was trimmed by 4 bases and V by 6 bases; bases with no gene match: 4. The CDR3 loop spans 13 amino acids. CDR3 nucleotides: TGTGCCAGCAGGCGACAGGGGTCCACTGAAGCTTTCTTT. Protein: CASRRQGSTEAFF.

The rearrangement uses TRBV9 and TRBJ2-5; 7 nucleotides line up with TRBD1. The ends lost 0 bases at V and 4 bases at J; junction bases unmatched: 9. The CDR3 is 16 amino acids. Looked up from germline, CDR1 is SGDLS and CDR2 is YYNGEE. The CDR3 here is CASSVGGGAFSETQYF. CDR3 bases: TGTGCCAGCAGCGTAGGAGGGGGCGCTTTTTCAGAGACCCAGTACTTC.

The chain carries TRBV10-1 and TRBJ1-1; D remains ambiguous. CDR1 and CDR2 from the germline V gene are WNHNN and SYGVQD (reference sequence). The CDR3 runs 12 residues. V was cut by 2 bases and J by 10 bases, with 11 bases left in between. The CDR3 reads CASSEGPRGAFF. DNA for the CDR3: TGCGCCAGCAGTGAGGGTCCCAGAGGAGCTTTCTTT.

This CDR3 is CATYSSGQKNYGYTF. DNA for the CDR3: TGTGCCACCTACTCGTCGGGACAGAAAAACTATGGCTACACCTTC. J is TRBJ1-2 and V is TRBV19; 7 bases map to TRBD1. CDR3 length equals 15 residues. V was clipped by 10 bases and J by 2 bases; unmatched bases: 13. Germline V lookup: CDR1 LNHDA, CDR2 SQIVND (reference sequence). Combining the CDR3 with reference TRBV19 and TRBJ1-2 gives the whole variable domain DGGITQSPKYLFRKEGQNVTLSCEQNLNHDAMYWYRQDPGQGLRLIYYSQIVNDFQKGDIAEGYSVSREKKESFPLTVTSAQKNPTAFYLCATYSSGQKNYGYTFGSGTRLTVV.

The chain couples TRBV25-1 to TRBJ1-1; 8 nucleotides agree with TRBD1. Per the germline V gene, CDR1 is MGHDK and CDR2 is SYGVNS. The V segment lost 6 bases and the J segment 0 bases; nucleotides outside the gene matches: 3. This CDR3 region has 14 residues. In DNA form, the CDR3 reads TGTGCCAGCAGGGCAGGGGGCGTGAACACTGAAGCTTTCTTT. Its protein is CASRAGGVNTEAFF.

The chain links TRBV11-2 to TRBJ2-6; the match to TRBD1 covers 7 bases. CDR3 length: 17 residues. V gave up 1 base and J gave up 2 bases; unmatched junction bases: 5. Germline V gene lookup returns CDR1 SGHAT and CDR2 FQNNGV. CDR3 region: CASSLVDRKAGANVLTF. The CDR3 nucleotides read TGTGCCAGCAGCTTAGTGGACAGGAAGGCTGGGGCCAACGTCCTGACTTTC. Drawing the rest from reference TRBV11-2 and TRBJ2-6, the complete variable domain is EAGVAQSPRYKIIEKRQSVAFWCNPISGHATLYWYQQILGQGPKLLIQFQNNGVVDDSQLPKDRFSAERLKGVDSTLKIQPAKLEDSAVYLCASSLVDRKAGANVLTFGAGSRLTVL.

The CDR3 DNA is TGTGCCAGCAGCTTCAATACCGCGGGGACTGAAGCTTTCTTT. This translates into CASSFNTAGTEAFF. The chain links TRBV13 to TRBJ1-1; D ambiguous. V lost 3 bases and J lost 5, with 13 bases in between. Germline CDR1 and CDR2: PRHDT and FYEKMQ (reference sequence). This CDR3 comprises 14 residues.

J is TRBJ1-2 and V is TRBV30; TRBD1 matches at 7 bases. Germline lookup yields CDR1 GTSNPN and CDR2 SVGIG (reference sequence). The CDR3 loop spans 13 amino acids. V shed 1 base, J shed 7 bases, and the junction held 6 bases outside the gene matches. DNA of the CDR3: TGTGCCTGGAGTGCAGGGGGGACTTTTGGCTACACCTTC. Encoded protein: CAWSAGGTFGYTF.

The rearrangement joins TRBV5-1 to TRBJ2-6, with 10 bases lining up with TRBD1. The CDR3 extends over 16 amino acids. Germline V gives CDR1 SGHRS, CDR2 YFSETQ. V dropped 2 bases and J dropped 4; count of bases not matched to a gene: 3. The DNA for the CDR3 is TGCGCCAGCAGCTTTGACAGGGGGCACGGGGCCAACGTCCTGACTTTC. Amino acids: CASSFDRGHGANVLTF.

J is TRBJ2-2 and V is TRBV24-1; tentatively, D is TRBD2 (5 bases). V dropped 5 bases and J dropped 0 bases, with 15 bases sitting between them. The CDR3 totals 17 residues. Germline loops: CDR1 KGHDR, CDR2 SFDVKD. The CDR3, as DNA: TGTGCCACCAGTGTACCGGGATACGGGTCGAACACCGGGGAGCTGTTTTTT. This encodes CATSVPGYGSNTGELFF.

This chain links TRBV19 with TRBJ1-5; D is uncertain. Germline V gene data show CDR1 as LNHDA and CDR2 as SQIVND (reference sequence). The CDR3 is 12 amino acids. V lost 5 bases, J lost 3 bases, and 5 bases lay in between. CDR3 bases: TGTGCCAGTAGTCCTAACAATCAGCCCCAGCATTTT. Protein: CASSPNNQPQHF. Complete variable domain (other parts from reference TRBV19 and TRBJ1-5): DGGITQSPKYLFRKEGQNVTLSCEQNLNHDAMYWYRQDPGQGLRLIYYSQIVNDFQKGDIAEGYSVSREKKESFPLTVTSAQKNPTAFYLCASSPNNQPQHFGDGTRLSIL.

The chain recombines TRBV6-2 or TRBV6-3 with TRBJ2-7; D perhaps matches TRBD1 (7 bases). The CDR3 covers 14 residues. In germline, CDR1 is MNHEY, CDR2 SVGEGT. Trimming stripped 5 bases from V and 2 bases from J, with 13 bases between. The DNA for the CDR3 is TGTGCCAGCAGTCACAGGGGAGGAACCTACGAGCAGTACTTC. Its protein product is CASSHRGGTYEQYF.

The V call is TRBV19, the J call TRBJ2-1; TRBD2 agrees at 7 bases. Trimming took 6 bases from V and 5 from J; bases not matched to a gene: 10. The CDR3 is 15 amino acids. The germline gives CDR1 LNHDA, CDR2 SQIVND (reference sequence). CDR3 bases: TGTGCCAGTAGCGCCAATCTAGCGGATAACAATGAGCAGTTCTTC. As protein: CASSANLADNNEQFF.

The genes are TRBV5-1 and TRBJ2-3, with 8 bases that match TRBD2. After removal of 2 bases from V and 3 bases from J, the junction contained 5 bases not matched to a gene. This CDR3 has 15 amino acids. Germline CDR1 SGHRS, CDR2 YFSETQ. In DNA, the CDR3 is TGCGCCAGCAGCTTAAAACTAGCGGCAACAGATACGCAGTATTTT. Amino acids: CASSLKLAATDTQYF.